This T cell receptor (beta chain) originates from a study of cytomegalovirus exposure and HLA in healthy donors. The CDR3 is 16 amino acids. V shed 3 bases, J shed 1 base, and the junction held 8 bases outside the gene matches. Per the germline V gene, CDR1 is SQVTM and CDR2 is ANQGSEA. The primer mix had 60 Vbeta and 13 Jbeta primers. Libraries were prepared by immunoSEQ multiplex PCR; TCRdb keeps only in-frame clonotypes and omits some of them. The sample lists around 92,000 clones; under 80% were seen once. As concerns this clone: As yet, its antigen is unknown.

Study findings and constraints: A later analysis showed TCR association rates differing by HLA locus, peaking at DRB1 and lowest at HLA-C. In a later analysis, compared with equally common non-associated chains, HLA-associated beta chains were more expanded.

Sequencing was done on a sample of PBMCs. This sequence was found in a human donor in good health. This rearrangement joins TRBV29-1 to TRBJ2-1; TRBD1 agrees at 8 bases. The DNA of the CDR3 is TGCAGCGTTGATTCTGGACAGGGCGATTCCTACAATGAGCAGTTCTTC. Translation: CSVDSGQGDSYNEQFF.